A selection of T cell receptor beta chains follows, all from one sample in a study of CD8+ T cells in alopecia areata. The table came from immunoSEQ multiplex PCR; TCRdb's copy has only in-frame clones and leaves some out. The sample contains about 120,000 clones, around 63% of which appear only once. Here the sequenced sample was CD4+ T cells sorted from blood, taken at week 4, from a patient treated with tofacitinib. The receptors shown here come from a human donor with alopecia areata. The CDR3 runs from the conserved cysteine through the conserved F or W. Each record gives: CDR3 protein, CDR3 DNA, clone size, V gene, CDR3 length, J gene, D gene. A D gene is named only where the DNA matches it firmly. The size of a clone is reported for some rows only, either as once, few or many, or as a class for expanded clones.

CASSPGPRGSQETQYF TGTGCCAGCAGCCCTGGCCCGCGGGGGAGCCAAGAGACCCAGTACTTC - TRBV9 16 TRBJ2-5 TRBD2
CASSLPGRVSEAFF TGTGCCAGCAGTCTCCCGGGACGCGTTAGTGAAGCTTTCTTT few TRBV27 14 TRBJ1-1 -
CASSTGSPPDTQYF TGTGCCAGCAGCACCGGTAGCCCCCCAGATACGCAGTATTTT - TRBV7-2 14 TRBJ2-3 -
CASSLVSCRYGYTF TGTGCCAGCAGCTTAGTTTCGTGCAGGTATGGCTACACCTTC few TRBV7-4 14 TRBJ1-2 -
CSGQGARGYTF TGCAGCGGCCAGGGGGCGCGGGGCTACACCTTC - TRBV29-1 11 TRBJ1-2 TRBD1
CSVGARYEQYF TGCAGCGTTGGCGCGAGATACGAGCAGTACTTC - TRBV29-1 11 TRBJ2-7 -
CASSARAGGELFF TGTGCCAGCAGCGCCAGGGCGGGCGGGGAGCTGTTTTTT - TRBV7-2 13 TRBJ2-2 -
CASSEDEREGRIEQYF TGTGCCAGCAGTGAAGACGAGCGGGAGGGCCGTATCGAGCAGTACTTC - TRBV6-1 16 TRBJ2-7 TRBD2
CAWSATREETQYF TGTGCCTGGAGTGCAACCCGTGAGGAGACCCAGTACTTC - TRBV30 13 TRBJ2-5 -
CASSEQGTETQYF TGTGCCAGCAGTGAACAGGGGACAGAGACCCAGTACTTC - TRBV25-1 13 TRBJ2-5 -
CASRKRTGGEAFF TGTGCCAGCAGAAAGAGAACAGGGGGTGAAGCTTTCTTT - TRBV6-5 13 TRBJ1-1 TRBD1
CATSRDAPVPGAAKNIQYF TGTGCCACCAGCAGAGATGCCCCGGTCCCGGGGGCAGCCAAAAACATTCAGTACTTC - TRBV15 19 TRBJ2-4 -
CASSARGNQETQYF TGTGCCAGCAGCGCCAGGGGAAATCAAGAGACCCAGTACTTC - TRBV9 14 TRBJ2-5 -
CASSYDGDSNYGYTF TGTGCCAGCAGTTACGATGGGGACAGTAACTATGGCTACACCTTC - TRBV6-6 15 TRBJ1-2 TRBD1
CASSTTGTEPREQYF TGTGCCAGCAGCACGACCGGGACAGAGCCTAGGGAGCAGTACTTC - TRBV28 15 TRBJ2-7 TRBD1
CASSPTSGSSAQYF TGTGCCAGCAGCCCCACTAGCGGGAGTTCGGCGCAGTATTTT once TRBV7-3 14 TRBJ2-3 TRBD2
CASSVDGFNEKLFF TGTGCCAGCAGCGTTGACGGATTTAATGAAAAACTGTTTTTT - TRBV9 14 TRBJ1-4 -
CASSPGSRYEQYF TGCGCCAGCAGCCCTGGCTCGAGGTACGAGCAGTACTTC few TRBV4-3 13 TRBJ2-7 -
CASSFIGGTVYGYTF TGTGCCAGCAGCTTTATTGGCGGGACAGTTTATGGCTACACCTTC once TRBV7-2 15 TRBJ1-2 TRBD1
CASSEGTLGTQYF TGTGCCAGCAGTGAAGGGACTTTGGGGACCCAGTACTTC once TRBV2 13 TRBJ2-5 -
CASRPGQNQPQHF TGTGCCAGCAGACCGGGACAAAATCAGCCCCAGCATTTT - TRBV6-5 13 TRBJ1-5 -
CASSPRIDRVDEAFF TGTGCCAGCAGCCCAAGGATCGACAGGGTGGATGAAGCTTTCTTT - TRBV14 15 TRBJ1-1 TRBD1
CASSPEGTSGEQFF TGCGCCAGCAGCCCAGAGGGGACTAGCGGGGAGCAGTTCTTC few TRBV4-1 14 TRBJ2-1 TRBD2
CASSERGAGGELFF TGTGCCAGCAGTGAGCGGGGGGCTGGCGGGGAGCTGTTTTTT - TRBV25-1 14 TRBJ2-2 TRBD2
CASSIQGAQGYTF TGCGCCAGCAGCATTCAGGGGGCGCAGGGCTACACCTTC - TRBV4-1 13 TRBJ1-2 TRBD1
CASSSQGLSGYTF TGTGCCAGCTCATCACAGGGTCTCTCTGGCTACACCTTC - TRBV18 13 TRBJ1-2 -
CASAAYQETQYF TGTGCCAGCGCAGCATACCAAGAGACCCAGTACTTC few TRBV18 12 TRBJ2-5 -
CASSVGGYEQYF TGTGCCAGCAGCGTAGGGGGCTACGAGCAGTACTTC - TRBV9 12 TRBJ2-7 -
CASSLIGEDPLHF TGTGCCAGCAGCTTAATTGGGGAGGACCCCCTCCACTTT few TRBV7-9 13 TRBJ1-6 -
CASSQPPRMRRNAEGCDGYTF TGCGCCAGCAGTCAACCGCCCCGCATGAGGAGGAATGCCGAAGGGTGTGATGGCTACACCTTC few TRBV23-1 21 TRBJ1-2 -
CASSRRAGGLADTQYF TGTGCCAGCAGCCGACGAGCAGGGGGTCTGGCAGATACGCAGTATTTT - TRBV14 16 TRBJ2-3 TRBD1
CASSSSGRGHNEQFF TGTGCCAGCAGTTCTAGCGGGAGAGGTCACAATGAGCAGTTCTTC few TRBV6-5 15 TRBJ2-1 TRBD2
CASSYKSASQPQHF TGTGCCAGCAGTTACAAGTCAGCCAGTCAGCCCCAGCATTTT - TRBV6-5 14 TRBJ1-5 -
CSVAERGTFSYNEQFF TGCAGCGTTGCCGAGCGGGGGACCTTTTCCTACAATGAGCAGTTCTTC few TRBV29-1 16 TRBJ2-1 TRBD2
CASSQEFSAEAFF TGCGCCAGCAGCCAAGAGTTTAGCGCTGAAGCTTTCTTT few TRBV4-1 13 TRBJ1-1 -
CASRAILPQHF TGTGCCAGCCGGGCCATCTTGCCCCAGCATTTT few TRBV18 11 TRBJ1-5 -
CAWSWIADLQETQYF TGTGCCTGGAGTTGGATAGCGGACCTTCAAGAGACCCAGTACTTC - TRBV30 15 TRBJ2-5 -
CAWSVEFDIQYF TGTGCCTGGAGTGTGGAGTTTGACATTCAGTACTTC - TRBV30 12 TRBJ2-4 -
CASSLTGRNYGYTF TGTGCCAGCAGCTTAACAGGGAGGAACTATGGCTACACCTTC - TRBV7-9 14 TRBJ1-2 -
CASSTDRTGELFF TGTGCCAGCAGCACCGACAGAACCGGGGAGCTGTTTTTT medium-sized TRBV7-3 13 TRBJ2-2 -
CASSQVGDSDYGYTF TGCGCCAGCAGCCAAGTTGGGGATTCAGACTATGGCTACACCTTC - TRBV4-3 15 TRBJ1-2 -
CASSQGLADSYEQYF TGCGCCAGCAGCCAGGGACTAGCAGACTCCTACGAGCAGTACTTC few TRBV4-1 15 TRBJ2-7 TRBD2
CASSYGTSGISHYEQYF TGTGCCAGCAGCTACGGGACTAGCGGGATTTCCCACTACGAGCAGTACTTC - TRBV5-4 17 TRBJ2-7 TRBD2
CASSVGVDNEQFF TGTGCCAGCAGCGTAGGGGTCGACAATGAGCAGTTCTTC - TRBV9 13 TRBJ2-1 -
CASSLRLAGASGANVLTF TGCGCCAGCAGCTTAAGACTAGCGGGAGCCTCTGGGGCCAACGTCCTGACTTTC once TRBV5-1 18 TRBJ2-6 TRBD2
CASTVNPTDTQYF TGTGCCAGTACCGTAAATCCGACAGATACGCAGTATTTT - TRBV11-2 13 TRBJ2-3 -
CASTRGQFNEQFF TGTGCCAGCACCAGGGGGCAATTCAATGAGCAGTTCTTC - TRBV6-6 13 TRBJ2-1 TRBD1
CASSEVGGASEQFF TGTGCCAGCAGTGAGGTCGGGGGGGCCAGTGAGCAGTTCTTC - TRBV2 14 TRBJ2-1 TRBD2
CAANGAGGPEETQYF TGTGCCGCTAATGGAGCGGGAGGGCCAGAGGAGACCCAGTACTTC - TRBV10-3 15 TRBJ2-5 TRBD2
CTSSHLALRLTYF TGCACCAGCAGCCACCTCGCCCTGAGGCTCACATACTTC - TRBV1 13 TRBJ2-7 -
CASSDGTGRGETQYF TGTGCCAGCAGTGACGGGACAGGGAGAGGGGAGACCCAGTACTTC - TRBV25-1 15 TRBJ2-5 TRBD1
CASSDTGETQYF TGTGCCAGCAGTGATACTGGAGAGACCCAGTACTTC - TRBV2 12 TRBJ2-5 -